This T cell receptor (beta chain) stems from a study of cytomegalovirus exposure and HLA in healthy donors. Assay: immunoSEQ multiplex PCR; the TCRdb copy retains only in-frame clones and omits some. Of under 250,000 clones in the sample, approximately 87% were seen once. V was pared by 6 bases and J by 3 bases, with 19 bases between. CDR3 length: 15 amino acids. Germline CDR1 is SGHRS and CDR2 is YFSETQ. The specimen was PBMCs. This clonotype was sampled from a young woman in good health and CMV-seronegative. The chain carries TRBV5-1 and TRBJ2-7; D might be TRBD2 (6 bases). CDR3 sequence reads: CASKAGTWQLYEQYF. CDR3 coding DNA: TGCGCCAGCAAGGCGGGGACTTGGCAACTCTACGAGCAGTACTTC.